A selection of T cell receptor beta chains follows, all from one sample in a study of T cell repertoires in cytomegalovirus infection. MiXCR, applied by TCRdb to the reads, yields one record per CDR3 protein. The sample records approximately 190,000 distinct CDR3 sequences, about a tenth being singletons. Material for sequencing was PBMCs. Receptor source: a human donor in good health (CMV status not recorded). Some clones in this sample may be carry-over from other donors' samples. Both conserved end residues are part of each CDR3. D genes are given only for firm matches. Expanded clones get a size class; other rows say once, few or many, or leave the size out.

cdr3_length j_call d_call clone_size v_call cdr3_aa cdr3_nt
17 TRBJ2-1 TRBD2 - TRBV18 CASSPTEPGLAGFEQFF TGTGCCAGCTCACCCACCGAACCGGGACTAGCGGGATTTGAGCAGTTCTTC
15 TRBJ2-1 TRBD2 few TRBV15 CATSRGNSGGNEQFF TGTGCCACCAGCAGAGGCAATAGCGGGGGGAATGAGCAGTTCTTC
14 TRBJ2-3 - many TRBV4-3 CASSQNGPGHTQYF TGCGCCAGCAGCCAAAACGGGCCTGGCCATACGCAGTATTTT
13 TRBJ2-7 - many TRBV7-2 CASSLKGVWQQYF TGTGCCAGCAGCTTAAAGGGGGTATGGCAGCAGTACTTC
16 TRBJ2-6 - many TRBV28 CAIRRGVNSGANVLTF TGTGCCATCCGTCGCGGTGTAAACTCTGGGGCCAACGTCCTGACTTTC
14 TRBJ1-3 - - TRBV19 CATKKENSGNTIYF TGTGCCACGAAGAAGGAAAACTCTGGAAACACCATATATTTT
15 TRBJ1-1 - many TRBV19 CASSIGQSMNTEAFF TGTGCCAGTAGTATAGGGCAGAGCATGAACACTGAAGCTTTCTTT
17 TRBJ1-3 - - TRBV6-2/TRBV6-3 CASSRSGETASGNTIYF TGTGCCAGCAGCCGAAGCGGCGAGACCGCCTCTGGAAACACCATATATTTT
13 TRBJ1-1 - many TRBV5-1 CASSLESNTEAFF TGCGCCAGCAGCTTGGAATCCAACACTGAAGCTTTCTTT
14 TRBJ2-3 - many TRBV7-2 CASSFRARTDTQYF TGTGCCAGCAGCTTCAGGGCCAGGACAGATACGCAGTATTTT
14 TRBJ2-1 - - TRBV4-1 CASSQSPSFSEQFF TGCGCCAGCAGCCAAAGCCCCTCGTTCAGTGAGCAGTTCTTC
18 TRBJ2-1 TRBD2 - TRBV24-1 CATSDPKGGRGLAPEQFF TGTGCCACCAGTGATCCCAAGGGGGGTAGGGGACTAGCGCCTGAGCAGTTCTTC
15 TRBJ2-1 TRBD2 - TRBV4-3 CASSQQLAGGNEQFF TGCGCCAGCAGCCAACAACTAGCGGGAGGGAATGAGCAGTTCTTC
16 TRBJ2-3 - few TRBV28 CASSLPLTGSTDTQYF TGTGCCAGCAGTCTCCCTCTGACAGGCTCCACAGATACGCAGTATTTT